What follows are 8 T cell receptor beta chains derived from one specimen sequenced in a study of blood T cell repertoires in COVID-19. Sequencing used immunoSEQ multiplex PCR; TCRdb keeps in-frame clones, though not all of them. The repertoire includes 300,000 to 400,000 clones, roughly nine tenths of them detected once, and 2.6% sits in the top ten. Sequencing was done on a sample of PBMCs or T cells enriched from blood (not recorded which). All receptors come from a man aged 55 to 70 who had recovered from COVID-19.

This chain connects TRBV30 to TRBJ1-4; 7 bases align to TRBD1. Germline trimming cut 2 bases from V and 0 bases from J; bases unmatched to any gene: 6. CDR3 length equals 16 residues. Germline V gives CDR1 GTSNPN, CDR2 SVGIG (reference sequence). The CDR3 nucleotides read TGTGCCTGGAGTATCGGGACAGTTGCAACTAATGAAAAACTGTTTTTT. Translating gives CAWSIGTVATNEKLFF.

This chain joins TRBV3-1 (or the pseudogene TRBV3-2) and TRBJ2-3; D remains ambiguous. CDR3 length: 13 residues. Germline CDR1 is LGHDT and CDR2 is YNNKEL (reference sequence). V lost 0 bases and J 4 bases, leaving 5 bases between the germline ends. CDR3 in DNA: TGTGCCAGCAGCCAAGACCTAGCAGATACGCAGTATTTT. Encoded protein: CASSQDLADTQYF.

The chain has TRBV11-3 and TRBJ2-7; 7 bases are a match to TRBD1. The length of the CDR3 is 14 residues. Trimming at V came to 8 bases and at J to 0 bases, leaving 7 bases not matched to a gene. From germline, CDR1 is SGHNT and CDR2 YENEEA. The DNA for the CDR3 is TGTGCCAGCCCCGCCAGGGGGTTCTCCTACGAGCAGTACTTC. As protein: CASPARGFSYEQYF.

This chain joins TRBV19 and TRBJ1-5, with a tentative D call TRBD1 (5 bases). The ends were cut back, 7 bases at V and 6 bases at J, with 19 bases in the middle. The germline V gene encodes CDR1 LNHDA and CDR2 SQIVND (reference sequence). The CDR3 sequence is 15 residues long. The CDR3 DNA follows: TGTGCCAGTACCGACAGAGGTAGGGTTGTTCAGCCCCAGCATTTT. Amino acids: CASTDRGRVVQPQHF.

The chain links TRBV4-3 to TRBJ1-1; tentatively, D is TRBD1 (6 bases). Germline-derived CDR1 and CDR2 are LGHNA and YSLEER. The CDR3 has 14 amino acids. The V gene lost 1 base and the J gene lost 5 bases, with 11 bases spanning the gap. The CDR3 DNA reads TGCGCCAGCAGCCAAGCCATTCAGGGGACTGAAGCTTTCTTT. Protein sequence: CASSQAIQGTEAFF.

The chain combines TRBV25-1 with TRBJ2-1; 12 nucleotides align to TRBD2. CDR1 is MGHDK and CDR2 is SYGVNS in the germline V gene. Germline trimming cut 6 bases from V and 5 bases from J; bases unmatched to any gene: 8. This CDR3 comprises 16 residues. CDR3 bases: TGTGCCAGCAGCAGGCCAGGACTAGCGGGACACAATGAGCAGTTCTTC. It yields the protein CASSRPGLAGHNEQFF.

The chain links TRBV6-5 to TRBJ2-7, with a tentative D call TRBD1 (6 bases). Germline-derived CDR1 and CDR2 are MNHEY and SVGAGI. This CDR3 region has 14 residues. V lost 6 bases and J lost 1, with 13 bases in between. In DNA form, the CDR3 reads TGTGCCAGCAGCAACCGGGACATTTCCTACGAGCAGTACTTC. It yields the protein CASSNRDISYEQYF.

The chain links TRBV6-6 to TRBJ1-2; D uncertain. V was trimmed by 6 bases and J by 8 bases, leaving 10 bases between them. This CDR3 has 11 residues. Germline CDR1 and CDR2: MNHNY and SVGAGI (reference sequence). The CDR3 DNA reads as TGTGCCAGCAGCCCGGTGAGGGGCTACACCTTC. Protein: CASSPVRGYTF.